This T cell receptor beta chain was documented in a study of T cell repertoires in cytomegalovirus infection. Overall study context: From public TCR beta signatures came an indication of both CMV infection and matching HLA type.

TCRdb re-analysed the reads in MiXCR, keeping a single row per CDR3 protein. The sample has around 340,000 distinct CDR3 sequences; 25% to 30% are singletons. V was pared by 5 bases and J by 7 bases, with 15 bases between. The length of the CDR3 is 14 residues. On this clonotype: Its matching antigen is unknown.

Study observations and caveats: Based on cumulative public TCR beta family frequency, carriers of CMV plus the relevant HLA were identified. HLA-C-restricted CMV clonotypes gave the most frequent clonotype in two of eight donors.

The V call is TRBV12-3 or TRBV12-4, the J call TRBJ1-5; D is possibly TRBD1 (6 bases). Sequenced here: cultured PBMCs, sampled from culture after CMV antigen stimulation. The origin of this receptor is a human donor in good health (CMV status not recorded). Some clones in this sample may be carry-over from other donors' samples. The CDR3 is CASSPDGGRQPQHF. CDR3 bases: TGTGCCAGCAGTCCTGACGGGGGGCGGCAGCCCCAGCATTTT.